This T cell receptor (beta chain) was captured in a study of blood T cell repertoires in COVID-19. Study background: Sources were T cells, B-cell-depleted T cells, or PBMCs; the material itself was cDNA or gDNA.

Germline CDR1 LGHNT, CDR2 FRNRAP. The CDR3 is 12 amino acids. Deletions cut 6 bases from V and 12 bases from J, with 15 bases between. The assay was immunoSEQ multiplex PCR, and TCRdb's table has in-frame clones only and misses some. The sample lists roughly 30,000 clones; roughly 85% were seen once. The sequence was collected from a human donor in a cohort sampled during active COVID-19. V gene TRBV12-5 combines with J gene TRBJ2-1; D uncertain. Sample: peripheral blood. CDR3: CASGQDSLSQFF. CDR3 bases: TGTGCTAGTGGCCAAGACTCACTGTCGCAGTTCTTC.